In this sample, the clone carrying this T cell receptor (beta chain) is medium-sized (0.01 to 0.1%). Its antigen is as yet unknown. Clones were sequenced by immunoSEQ multiplex PCR, and TCRdb holds only the in-frame ones, with some missing. The table lists fewer than 3,000 clones, no singletons, with 32% in the top ten. CDR1 and CDR2 (germline): MNHNY, SVGAGI (reference sequence). This CDR3 is 15 amino acids long. J was trimmed by 4 bases and V by 6 bases; bases with no gene match: 10. A marrow graft followed busulfan-fludarabine conditioning, with cyclophosphamide on days +3 and +4. This sample is drawn from a study of T cells after posttransplantation cyclophosphamide. Points from the study as a whole: Later blood repertoires were often dominated by clones from the donor CD8+ memory compartment. TRB clonality was highly associated with recipient CMV seropositivity and reactivation. Tissue-infiltrating T cells from skin or gut overlapped little with blood T cells.

The specimen comprised PBMCs, sampled after allogeneic stem cell transplant with posttransplant cyclophosphamide. The chain is built from TRBV6-6 and TRBJ1-2, with TRBD1 matching over 8 bases. The receptor comes from a female patient aged 45 to 65 who received an allogeneic stem cell transplant from a related donor, was CMV-positive, and had no GVHD. The graft donor may be the source of some T cells. The CDR3 spells CASSRGDRRPYGYTF. As DNA, the CDR3 is TGTGCCAGCAGCCGCGGGGACAGGAGACCCTATGGCTACACCTTC.